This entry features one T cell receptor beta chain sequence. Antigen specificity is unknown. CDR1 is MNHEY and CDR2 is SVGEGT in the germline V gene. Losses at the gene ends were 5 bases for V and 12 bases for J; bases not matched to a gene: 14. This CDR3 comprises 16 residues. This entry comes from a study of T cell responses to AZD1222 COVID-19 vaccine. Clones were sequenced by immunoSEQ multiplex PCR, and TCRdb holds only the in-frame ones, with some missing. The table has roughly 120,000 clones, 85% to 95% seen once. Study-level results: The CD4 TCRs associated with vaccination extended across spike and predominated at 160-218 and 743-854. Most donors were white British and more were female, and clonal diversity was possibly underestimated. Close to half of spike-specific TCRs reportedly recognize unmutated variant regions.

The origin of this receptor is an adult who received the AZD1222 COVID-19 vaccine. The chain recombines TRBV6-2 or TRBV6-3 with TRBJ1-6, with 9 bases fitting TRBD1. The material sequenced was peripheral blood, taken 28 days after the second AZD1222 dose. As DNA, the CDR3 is TGTGCCAGCAGTCACCCCGGGGGACAGGGTGCTTTACCCCTCCACTTT. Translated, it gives CASSHPGGQGALPLHF.